The rows below give T cell receptor beta chains drawn from one sample of a study of brain T cells in children with intractable seizures. Repertoires were generated with immunoSEQ multiplex PCR, while TCRdb's copy carries only in-frame clones and drops some. Here the sample spans over a thousand clones, roughly four fifths being singletons. The sequencing here drew on resected brain tissue, taken at surgery. The origin of the receptors is a boy between 10 and 17 years old with focal cortical dysplasia and intractable seizures. CDR3s include the opening cysteine and the closing phenylalanine or tryptophan. Fields, in order: V gene, D gene, J gene, clone size, CDR3 protein, CDR3 DNA. The D gene is left open where the match is weak. A row's size may be missing; if present it is once, few, many or a size class.

TRBV4-1	-	TRBJ2-5	-	CASSQGRGETQYF	TGCGCCAGCAGCCAAGGGAGAGGGGAGACCCAGTACTTC
TRBV4-1	-	TRBJ1-1	once	CASSFHRVLNTEAFF	TGCGCCAGCAGCTTCCACAGGGTGCTGAACACTGAAGCTTTCTTT
TRBV5-6	TRBD2	TRBJ2-1	-	CASSLGTSGMNEQFF	TGTGCCAGCAGCTTGGGGACTAGCGGGATGAATGAGCAGTTCTTC
TRBV5-1	TRBD1	TRBJ1-2	-	CASTQGAQGGYGYTF	TGCGCCAGCACACAGGGGGCCCAAGGAGGCTATGGCTACACCTTC
TRBV29-1	TRBD2	TRBJ2-7	-	CSASRARGAGTYEQYF	TGCAGCGCCTCCCGCGCGCGGGGGGCCGGAACCTACGAGCAGTACTTC
TRBV18	-	TRBJ2-5	-	CASSPGAFRGQETQYF	TGTGCCAGCTCTCCCGGGGCGTTCCGCGGACAAGAGACCCAGTACTTC
TRBV4-2	-	TRBJ2-7	-	CASSQELGGTYEQYF	TGTGCCAGCAGCCAAGAACTCGGCGGAACCTACGAGCAGTACTTC
TRBV3-1/TRBV3-2	-	TRBJ2-7	-	CASSALGTPYEQYF	TGTGCCAGCAGCGCCTTGGGGACTCCCTACGAGCAGTACTTC
TRBV27	TRBD2	TRBJ2-1	-	CASSLPGGPSYNEQFF	TGTGCCAGCAGTTTACCGGGAGGCCCCTCCTACAATGAGCAGTTCTTC
TRBV10-2	-	TRBJ2-2	-	CASGASTGELFF	TGCGCCAGCGGAGCTAGTACCGGGGAGCTGTTTTTT
TRBV6-5	-	TRBJ1-3	-	CASSYSGGLEGNTIYF	TGTGCCAGCAGTTACTCGGGCGGCCTGGAAGGAAACACCATATATTTT
TRBV5-4	-	TRBJ2-7	-	CASSFRGTYEQYF	TGTGCCAGCAGCTTTCGGGGAACCTACGAGCAGTACTTC
TRBV2	-	TRBJ1-5	once	CASRRTDQGGQPQHF	TGTGCCAGCAGAAGGACAGACCAGGGTGGTCAGCCCCAGCATTTT
TRBV4-1	TRBD2	TRBJ2-3	-	CASSQDPVGSGSPGTDTQYF	TGCGCCAGCAGCCAAGATCCCGTTGGTAGCGGGAGCCCCGGGACAGATACGCAGTATTTT
TRBV24-1	-	TRBJ1-2	-	CATSLGEGSFYGYTF	TGTGCCACCAGTCTTGGCGAGGGCTCATTCTATGGCTACACCTTC
TRBV27	TRBD1	TRBJ1-1	-	CASSTGGTEAFF	TGTGCCAGCAGCACAGGGGGCACTGAAGCTTTCTTT
TRBV7-9	-	TRBJ1-1	-	CASSTVDKNTEAFF	TGTGCCAGCAGCACCGTCGACAAGAACACTGAAGCTTTCTTT
TRBV5-1	TRBD1	TRBJ2-5	-	CASSTGQGGLAETQYF	TGCGCCAGCAGCACCGGACAGGGCGGGTTAGCAGAGACCCAGTACTTC
TRBV3-1/TRBV3-2	-	TRBJ1-5	-	CASSQDLGRKDQPQHF	TGTGCCAGCAGCCAAGATCTGGGAAGGAAGGATCAGCCCCAGCATTTT
TRBV28	TRBD2	TRBJ2-7	-	CASSGGGTTVKQYF	TGTGCCAGCAGTGGGGGGGGGACGACAGTCAAGCAGTACTTC
TRBV7-9	TRBD2	TRBJ2-1	once	CASSSNPSGGSAQFF	TGTGCCAGCAGCTCAAACCCTAGCGGGGGGTCCGCGCAGTTCTTC
TRBV27	TRBD2	TRBJ2-1	once	CASTPGLTSGRIYNEQFF	TGTGCCAGCACCCCGGGGTTAACTAGCGGGAGGATCTACAATGAGCAGTTCTTC
TRBV5-1	TRBD2	TRBJ2-3	-	CASSLGGLAGTDTQYF	TGCGCCAGCAGCTTGGGGGGACTAGCGGGCACAGATACGCAGTATTTT
TRBV5-1	TRBD1	TRBJ1-4	-	CASSQGQGATNEKLFF	TGCGCCAGCAGCCAAGGACAGGGCGCAACTAATGAAAAACTGTTTTTT
TRBV29-1	TRBD1	TRBJ2-3	-	CSVERQGADTDTQYF	TGCAGCGTTGAACGCCAGGGGGCCGACACAGATACGCAGTATTTT
TRBV19	TRBD1	TRBJ1-2	-	CASTLLDRETYGYTF	TGTGCCAGTACCCTATTAGACAGGGAAACCTATGGCTACACCTTC
TRBV5-1	TRBD1	TRBJ1-1	-	CASTLAGGYTEAFF	TGCGCCAGCACTCTCGCAGGGGGTTACACTGAAGCTTTCTTT
TRBV3-1/TRBV3-2	-	TRBJ2-3	-	CASSYPEASGVTDTQYF	TGTGCCAGCAGCTACCCGGAGGCGTCGGGGGTGACAGATACGCAGTATTTT
TRBV6-1	TRBD2	TRBJ2-5	-	CASSEESGAGGVAQYF	TGTGCCAGCAGTGAAGAAAGCGGGGCAGGCGGGGTCGCCCAGTACTTC
TRBV5-1	-	TRBJ2-1	-	CASSNLQGNEQFF	TGCGCCAGCAGCAATCTACAGGGTAATGAGCAGTTCTTC
TRBV10-3	TRBD1	TRBJ1-2	-	CAISEAAGGAKGGYTF	TGTGCCATCAGTGAGGCCGCAGGGGGCGCGAAGGGAGGCTACACCTTC
TRBV2	-	TRBJ1-1	once	CASSWGVGRTEAFF	TGTGCCAGCAGTTGGGGGGTAGGGCGGACTGAAGCTTTCTTT
TRBV7-8	-	TRBJ2-7	-	CASSATYEQYF	TGTGCCAGCAGCGCTACCTACGAGCAGTACTTC
TRBV18	-	TRBJ1-1	-	CASSPLGGAMVTEAFF	TGTGCCAGCTCACCACTCGGGGGCGCGATGGTCACTGAAGCTTTCTTT
TRBV4-1	-	TRBJ2-5	-	CASSQETDPPPETQYF	TGCGCCAGCAGCCAAGAAACCGACCCACCTCCAGAGACCCAGTACTTC
TRBV28	-	TRBJ1-1	-	CASTGRGGITEAFF	TGTGCCAGCACCGGCCGGGGGGGGATCACTGAAGCTTTCTTT
TRBV19	TRBD1	TRBJ2-3	-	CASSPLTGLIDTQYF	TGTGCCAGTAGTCCCTTGACAGGGCTGATAGATACGCAGTATTTT
TRBV7-9	-	TRBJ1-6	-	CASTGDSSSYNSPLHF	TGTGCCAGCACTGGTGACAGCAGCTCCTATAATTCACCCCTCCACTTT
TRBV11-2	TRBD1	TRBJ2-1	-	CASSLGDRDVDEQFF	TGTGCCAGCAGCTTAGGGGACAGGGATGTAGATGAGCAGTTCTTC
TRBV2	TRBD2	TRBJ2-2	-	CASSRGREGAGELFF	TGTGCCAGCTCCCGAGGGCGGGAGGGGGCCGGGGAGCTGTTTTTT